This T cell receptor (beta chain) was sequenced during a study of blood T cells in healthy people across ages. Germline values: CDR1 SEHNR, CDR2 FQNEAQ (reference sequence). This CDR3 has 13 residues. For the second PCR, which ran for 7 to 11 cycles, a sample-barcoded 5' primer and a J-beta primer mix were used. TCRdb used MiXCR to reprocess the 5' RACE reads, holding one entry per CDR3 protein. The profile covers 750,000 to 850,000 distinct CDR3 sequences, with roughly 25% appearing a single time and roughly 3.8% taken by the ten largest. Study-wide results and caveats: What prevented conclusive comparison of naive and antigen-experienced cells was that PBMCs were unsorted. Roughly linearly, TCR beta diversity per million T cells fell as age increased.

Turning to this clonotype: Its antigen is currently unknown.

This sample was shared with a second study, whose subject was T cells of mothers and their children. That publication notes: The study found slightly higher but non-significant overlap in related versus unrelated mother-child pairs.

The source of this sequence is a boy younger than 18 in good health. Sequences were obtained from blood. The rearrangement joins TRBV7-9 to TRBJ2-7; D perhaps matches TRBD1 (5 bases). The J call is uncertain, as TRBJ2-1 better fits the DNA end. CDR3 bases: TGTGCCAGCAGCTCCTTGCAAGGGGATGAGCAGTTCTTC. The encoded protein is CASSSLQGDEQFF.